This record covers a single T cell receptor beta chain. TCRdb's copy holds only in-frame clones and misses some; the assay was immunoSEQ multiplex PCR. Among some 43,000 clones listed, under 90% were seen once. The data originate from a study of T cell changes during pregnancy in multiple sclerosis. In germline, CDR1 is SNHLY, CDR2 FYNNEI. Trimming removed 6 bases at V and 5 bases at J, with 9 bases between. This CDR3 spans 12 amino acids. The sequence derives from a female donor in good health, enrolled as a control in a pregnancy study. Here the sequenced sample was peripheral blood, taken in the first trimester of pregnancy. V gene TRBV2 combines with J gene TRBJ2-3; no definite D call. CDR3 sequence reads: CASSVSRDTQYF. The CDR3 DNA sequence: TGTGCCAGCAGCGTTTCCCGAGATACGCAGTATTTT.